This TCR beta chain was documented in a study of identical twins (dated by TCRdb to 2016 to 2018). For the study in its entirety: To test whether fetal clonotypes persist, this study deep-sequenced TCR alpha and beta repertoires from monozygotic twins, from unrelated adults of various ages, and from cord blood. Replicate twin experiments were performed at different times using different library preparation protocols to rule out contamination.

The paper's findings and limits, for the study overall: Zero-insertion analyses could be partly confounded by invariant T cells such as MAIT and iNKT, although diverse VJ usage argued against such confounding for most clonotypes. In monozygotic twins, out-of-frame TCR alpha sharing was systematically underestimated by recombination models, although the models agreed with sharing between unrelated individuals. Fewer insertions were carried by abundant cord blood beta clonotypes, a similar but weaker trend appeared in young adult naive repertoires, and no such trend appeared in memory repertoires. Compared with coincidental sharing between unrelated individuals, out-of-frame TCR alpha sequences shared between twins showed an excess of sequences with low generation probability. Because the same donors could not be followed over many years, conclusions were based on cross-sectional statistical analysis. Excess twin sharing in beta out-of-frame sequences was weaker because fewer shared sequences lowered the signal-to-noise ratio.

Only healthy Caucasian donors were included. Three pairs of female monozygotic twins, all aged about 18 to 29 years, were included in the twin cohort. RNA for TCR libraries was isolated from peripheral blood mononuclear cells. Spanning cysteine to phenylalanine, the CDR3 consists of 13 amino acids. The CDR3 DNA has 39 bases and is translated from base 1. CDR1 and CDR2 were assigned from the germline V gene as SQVTM and ANQGSEA. Relative to germline, V is 7 bases shorter and J is 4 bases shorter, with 16 bases between their ends. In the case of this clonotype: This clone's antigen is unknown. Within one base of it there is no much larger clone, and no base qualities were kept.

Libraries were made using 5' RACE. Instrument used: Illumina HiSeq 2000. A universal primer binding site was introduced by template switching, and a unique molecular identifier was present in the final cDNA, enabling accurate counting of TCR cDNA molecules. Specific primers in the conserved constant-segment region were used to synthesize first-strand cDNA for TCR alpha and beta chains. To control for contamination, every cDNA library was double barcoded, receiving both a SMART-Mk sample barcode and Illumina barcodes. Two successive PCR steps introduced TruSeq adapter sequences along with Illumina sample barcodes. The Illumina HiSeq platform was used with custom primers to sequence TCR alpha and beta cDNA libraries. Per the source publication's procedure: Raw reads were processed with MiGEC to extract unique molecular identifiers, and MiXCR was used to determine CDR3 positions. Recombination models were inferred per individual with the repgenHMM and IGoR tools using an EM algorithm. Shared clonotype analysis was performed with the tcR package in R, normalizing sharing by the product of cloneset sizes. To study raw recombination without the effects of thymic and clonal selection, out-of-frame nonproductive sequences were analyzed. TCRdb trimmed the raw reads at Q25, called clones with MiXCR and kept productive beta chains. Duplicate CDR3 protein sequences are folded into a single record with the most common DNA and genes. The V and J calls reflect TCRdb's pipeline rather than the authors' work. The sample data list fewer than 650,000 distinct CDR3 sequences, and about 7.1% of these were observed just once. 1.5% to 2% of the sample belongs to the ten largest clones.

The same sample was also studied in work on yellow fever vaccine responses in identical twins. Drawing on the second study: According to the authors, in identical twins the way T cells responded to vaccination appeared partly convergent and partly personalized. In identical twins, the study followed T cell clones that responded to the vaccine with precision.

The material sequenced was PBMCs. The sequence links TRBV29-1 to TRBJ1-2; 6 matching bases give a weak D call of TRBD1. This sequence was found in a young woman in good health. The CDR3 protein: CSAATGGSYGYTF. In nucleotides, the sequence is TGCAGCGCCGCGACAGGAGGGAGCTATGGCTACACCTTC.